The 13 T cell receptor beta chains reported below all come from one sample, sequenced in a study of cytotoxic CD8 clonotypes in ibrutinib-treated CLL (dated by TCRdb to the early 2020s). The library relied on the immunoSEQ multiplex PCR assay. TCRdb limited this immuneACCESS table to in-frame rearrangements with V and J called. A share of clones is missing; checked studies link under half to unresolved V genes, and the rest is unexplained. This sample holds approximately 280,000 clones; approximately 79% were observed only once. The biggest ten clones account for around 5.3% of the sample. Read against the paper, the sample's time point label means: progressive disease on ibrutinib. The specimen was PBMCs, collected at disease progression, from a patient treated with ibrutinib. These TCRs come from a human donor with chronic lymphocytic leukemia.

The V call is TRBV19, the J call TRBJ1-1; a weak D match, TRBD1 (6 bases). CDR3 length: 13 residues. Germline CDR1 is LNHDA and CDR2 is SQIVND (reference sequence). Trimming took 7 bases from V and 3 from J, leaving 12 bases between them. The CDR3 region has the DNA TGTGCCAGTAACCTCAGGGGACACACTGAAGCTTTCTTT. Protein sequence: CASNLRGHTEAFF.

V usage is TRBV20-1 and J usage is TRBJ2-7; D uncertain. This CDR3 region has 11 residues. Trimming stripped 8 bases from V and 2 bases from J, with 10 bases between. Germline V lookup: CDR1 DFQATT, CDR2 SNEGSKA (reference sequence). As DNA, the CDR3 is TGCAGTAGTACACCAGCCTACGAGCAGTACTTC. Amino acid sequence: CSSTPAYEQYF.

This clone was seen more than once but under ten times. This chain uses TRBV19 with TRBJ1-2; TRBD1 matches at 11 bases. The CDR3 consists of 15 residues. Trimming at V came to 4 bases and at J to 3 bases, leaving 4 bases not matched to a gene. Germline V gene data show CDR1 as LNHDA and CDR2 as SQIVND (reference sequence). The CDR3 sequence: CASSTGTGGDYGYTF. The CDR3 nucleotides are TGTGCCAGTAGTACCGGGACAGGGGGGGACTATGGCTACACCTTC.

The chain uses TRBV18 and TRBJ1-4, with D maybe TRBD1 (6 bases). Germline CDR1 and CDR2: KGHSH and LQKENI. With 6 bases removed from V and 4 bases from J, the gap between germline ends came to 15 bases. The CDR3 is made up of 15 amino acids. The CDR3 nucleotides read TGTGCCAGCTCGATCCAGACAGGTGTTAATGAAAAACTGTTTTTT. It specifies CASSIQTGVNEKLFF.

CDR3 coding DNA: TGTGCCAGCAGCTTAGGGCTCCCCGAAGCGGGATCCTACGAGCAGTACTTC. It codes for CASSLGLPEAGSYEQYF. The genes are TRBV11-3 and TRBJ2-7; 7 bases agree with TRBD2. Trimming cost V 1 base and J 1 base; bases outside gene matches: 10. Germline V gene lookup returns CDR1 SGHNT and CDR2 YENEEA. The CDR3 sequence is 17 residues long.

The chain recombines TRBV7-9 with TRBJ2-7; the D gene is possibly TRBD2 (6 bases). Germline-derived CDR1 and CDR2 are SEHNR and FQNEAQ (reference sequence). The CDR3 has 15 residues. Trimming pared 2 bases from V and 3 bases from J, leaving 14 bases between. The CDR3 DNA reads TGTGCCAGCAGCTTACGGGTAGCGGAAGGCTACGAGCAGTACTTC. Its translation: CASSLRVAEGYEQYF. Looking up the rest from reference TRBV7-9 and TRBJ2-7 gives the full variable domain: DTGVSQNPRHKITKRGQNVTFRCDPISEHNRLYWYRQTLGQGPEFLTYFQNEAQLEKSRLLSDRFSAERPKGSFSTLEIQRTEQGDSAMYLCASSLRVAEGYEQYFGPGTRLTVT.

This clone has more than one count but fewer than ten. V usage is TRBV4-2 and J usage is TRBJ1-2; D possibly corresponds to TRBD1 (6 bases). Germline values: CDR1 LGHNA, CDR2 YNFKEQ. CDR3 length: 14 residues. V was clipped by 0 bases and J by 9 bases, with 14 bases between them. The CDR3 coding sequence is TGTGCCAGCAGCCAAGATATCAGGGGACATCGCTACACCTTC. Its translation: CASSQDIRGHRYTF.

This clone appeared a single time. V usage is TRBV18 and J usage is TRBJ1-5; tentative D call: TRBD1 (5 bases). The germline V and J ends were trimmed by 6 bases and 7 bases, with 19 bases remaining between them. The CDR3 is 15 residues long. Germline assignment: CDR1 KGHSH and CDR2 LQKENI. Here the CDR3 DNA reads TGTGCCAGCTCCCCGGTCGTCCGGGCAGGGCAGCCCCAGCATTTT. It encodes CASSPVVRAGQPQHF.

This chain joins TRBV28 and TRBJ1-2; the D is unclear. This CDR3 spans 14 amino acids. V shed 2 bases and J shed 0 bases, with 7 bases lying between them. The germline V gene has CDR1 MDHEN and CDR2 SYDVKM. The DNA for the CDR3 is TGTGCCAGCAGTTTACTCCCGACTAACTATGGCTACACCTTC. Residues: CASSLLPTNYGYTF.

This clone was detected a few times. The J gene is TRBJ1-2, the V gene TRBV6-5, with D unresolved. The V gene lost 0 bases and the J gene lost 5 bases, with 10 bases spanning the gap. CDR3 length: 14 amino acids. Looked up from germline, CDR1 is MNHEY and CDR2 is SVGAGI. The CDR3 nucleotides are TGTGCCAGCAGTTACTCGAAGGTGATATATGGCTACACCTTC. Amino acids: CASSYSKVIYGYTF.

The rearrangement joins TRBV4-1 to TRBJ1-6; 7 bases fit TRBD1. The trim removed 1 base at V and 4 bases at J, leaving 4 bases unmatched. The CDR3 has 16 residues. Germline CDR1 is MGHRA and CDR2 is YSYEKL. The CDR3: CASSQVGQRYNSPLHF. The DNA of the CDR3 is TGCGCCAGCAGCCAAGTGGGACAGAGGTATAATTCACCCCTCCACTTT.

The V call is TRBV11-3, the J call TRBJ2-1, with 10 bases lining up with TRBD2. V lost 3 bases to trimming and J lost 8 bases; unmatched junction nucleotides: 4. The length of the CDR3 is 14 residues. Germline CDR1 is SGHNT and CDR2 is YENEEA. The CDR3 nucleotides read TGTGCCAGCAGCTTGGCTAGCGGGAGCTATGAGCAGTTCTTC. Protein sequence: CASSLASGSYEQFF.

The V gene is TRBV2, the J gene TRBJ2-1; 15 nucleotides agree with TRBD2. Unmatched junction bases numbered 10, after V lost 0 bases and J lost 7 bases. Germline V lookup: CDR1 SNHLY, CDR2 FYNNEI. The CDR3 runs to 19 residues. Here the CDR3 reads CASSEARTSGRALRNEQFF. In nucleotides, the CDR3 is TGTGCCAGCAGTGAAGCGAGGACTAGCGGGAGGGCGCTGAGGAATGAGCAGTTCTTC. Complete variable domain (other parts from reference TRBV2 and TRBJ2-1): EPEVTQTPSHQVTQMGQEVILRCVPISNHLYFYWYRQILGQKVEFLVSFYNNEISEKSEIFDDQFSVERPDGSNFTLKIRSTKLEDSAMYFCASSEARTSGRALRNEQFFGPGTRLTVL.